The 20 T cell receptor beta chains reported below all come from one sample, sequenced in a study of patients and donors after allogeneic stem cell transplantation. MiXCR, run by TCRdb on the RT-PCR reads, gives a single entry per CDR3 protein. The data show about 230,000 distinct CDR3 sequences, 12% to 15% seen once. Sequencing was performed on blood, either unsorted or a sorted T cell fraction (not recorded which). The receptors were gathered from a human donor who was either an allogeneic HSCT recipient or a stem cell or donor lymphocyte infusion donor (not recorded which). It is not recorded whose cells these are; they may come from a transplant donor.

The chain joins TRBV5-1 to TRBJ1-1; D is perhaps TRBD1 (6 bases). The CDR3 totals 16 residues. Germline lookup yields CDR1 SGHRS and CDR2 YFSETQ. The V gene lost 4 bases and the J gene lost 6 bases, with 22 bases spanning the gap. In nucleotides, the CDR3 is TGCGCCAGCAGCCGCCAGGGGAGCGGGGCCTACTCTGAAGCTTTCTTT. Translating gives CASSRQGSGAYSEAFF.

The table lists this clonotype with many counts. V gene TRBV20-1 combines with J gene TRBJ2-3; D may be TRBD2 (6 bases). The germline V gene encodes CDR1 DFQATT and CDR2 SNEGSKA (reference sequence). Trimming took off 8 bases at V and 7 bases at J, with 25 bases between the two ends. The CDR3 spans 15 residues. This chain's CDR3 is CSTGRDSDYGNTQYF. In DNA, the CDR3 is TGCAGTACTGGACGGGACTCCGACTACGGAAATACGCAGTATTTT.

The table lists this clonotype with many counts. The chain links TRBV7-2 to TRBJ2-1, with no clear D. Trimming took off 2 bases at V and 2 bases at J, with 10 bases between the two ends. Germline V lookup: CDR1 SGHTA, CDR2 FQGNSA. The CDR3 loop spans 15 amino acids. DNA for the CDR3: TGTGCCAGCAGCTTACGTGGGATCACCTACAATGAGCAGTTCTTC. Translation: CASSLRGITYNEQFF.

As DNA, the CDR3 is TGCAGTGCTCCTTCTAGCGTGGCCAAAAACATTCAGTACTTC. Translating it yields CSAPSSVAKNIQYF. The chain combines TRBV20-1 with TRBJ2-4; D is perhaps TRBD2 (6 bases). Germline V gives CDR1 DFQATT, CDR2 SNEGSKA (reference sequence). V gave up 5 bases and J gave up 1 base, with 12 bases separating them. The CDR3 totals 14 residues.

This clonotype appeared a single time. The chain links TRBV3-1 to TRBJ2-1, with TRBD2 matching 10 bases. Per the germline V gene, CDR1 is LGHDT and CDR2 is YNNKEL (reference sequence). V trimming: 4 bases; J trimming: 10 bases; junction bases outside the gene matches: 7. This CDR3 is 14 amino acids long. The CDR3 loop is CASSLQRGGREQFF. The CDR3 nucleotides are TGTGCCAGCAGCCTCCAGCGGGGGGGCCGGGAGCAGTTCTTC.

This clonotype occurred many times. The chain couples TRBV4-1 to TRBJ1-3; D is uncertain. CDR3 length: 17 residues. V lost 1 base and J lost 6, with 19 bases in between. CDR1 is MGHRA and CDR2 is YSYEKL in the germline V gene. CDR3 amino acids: CASSQAATGSRENTIYF. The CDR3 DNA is TGCGCCAGCAGCCAAGCGGCCACGGGGAGTCGTGAAAACACCATATATTTT.

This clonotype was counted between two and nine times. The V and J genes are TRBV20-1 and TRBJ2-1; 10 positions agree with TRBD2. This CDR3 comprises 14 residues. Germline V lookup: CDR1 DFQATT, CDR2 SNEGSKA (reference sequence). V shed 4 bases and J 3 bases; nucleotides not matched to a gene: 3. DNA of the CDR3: TGCAGTGCTACACTAGCGGGGATCTACAATGAGCAGTTCTTC. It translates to CSATLAGIYNEQFF.

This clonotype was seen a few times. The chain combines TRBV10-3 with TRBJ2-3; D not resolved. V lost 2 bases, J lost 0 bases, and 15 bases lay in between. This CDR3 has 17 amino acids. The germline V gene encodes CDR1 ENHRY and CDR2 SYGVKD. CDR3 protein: CAISESGQAVSTDTQYF. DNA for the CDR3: TGTGCCATCAGTGAGAGTGGGCAGGCCGTTAGCACAGATACGCAGTATTTT.

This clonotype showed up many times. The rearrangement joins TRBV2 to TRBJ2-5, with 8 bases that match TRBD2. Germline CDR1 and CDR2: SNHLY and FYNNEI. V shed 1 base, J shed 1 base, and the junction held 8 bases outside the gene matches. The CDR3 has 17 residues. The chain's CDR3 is CASSEDSAGGPQETQYF. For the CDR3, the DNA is TGTGCCAGCAGTGAAGATTCTGCGGGGGGCCCCCAAGAGACCCAGTACTTC.

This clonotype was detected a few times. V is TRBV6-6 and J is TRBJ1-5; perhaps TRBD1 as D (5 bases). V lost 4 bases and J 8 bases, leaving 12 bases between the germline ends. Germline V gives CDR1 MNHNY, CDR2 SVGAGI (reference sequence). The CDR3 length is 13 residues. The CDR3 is CASSFGGIEPQHF. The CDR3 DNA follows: TGTGCCAGCAGTTTCGGGGGGATTGAGCCCCAGCATTTT.

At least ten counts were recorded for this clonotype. This CDR3 reads CATSRDGVKNIQYF. The CDR3 nucleotides are TGTGCCACCAGCAGAGACGGAGTAAAAAACATTCAGTACTTC. V usage is TRBV15 and J usage is TRBJ2-4; no reliable D call. The ends were cut back, 0 bases at V and 4 bases at J, with 7 bases in the middle. CDR3 length: 14 residues. Germline V CDR1 and CDR2: LNHNV, YYDKDF (reference sequence).

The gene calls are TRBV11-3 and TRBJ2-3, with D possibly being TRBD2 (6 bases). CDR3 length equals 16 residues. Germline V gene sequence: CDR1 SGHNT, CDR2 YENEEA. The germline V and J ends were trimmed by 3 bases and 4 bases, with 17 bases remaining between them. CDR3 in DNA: TGTGCCAGCAGCTTGGGCCAGGGACGGGAGTCAGATACGCAGTATTTT. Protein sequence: CASSLGQGRESDTQYF.

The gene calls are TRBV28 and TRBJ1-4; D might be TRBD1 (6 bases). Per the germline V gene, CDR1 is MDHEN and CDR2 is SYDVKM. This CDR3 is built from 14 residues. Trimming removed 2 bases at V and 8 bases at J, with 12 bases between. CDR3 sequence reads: CASSLEQGNEKLFF. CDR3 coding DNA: TGTGCCAGCAGTTTAGAACAGGGAAACGAAAAACTGTTTTTT.

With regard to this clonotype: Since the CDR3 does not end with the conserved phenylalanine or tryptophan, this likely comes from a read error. CDR3 protein: CASGTGSYTGELFL. CDR3 DNA sequence: TGTGCCAGCGGGACAGGTTCTTACACCGGGGAACTGTTTTTA. The chain employs TRBV6-1 and TRBJ2-2; 8 nucleotides align to TRBD1. The CDR3 is made up of 14 amino acids. Germline V gene data show CDR1 as MNHNS and CDR2 as SASEGT.

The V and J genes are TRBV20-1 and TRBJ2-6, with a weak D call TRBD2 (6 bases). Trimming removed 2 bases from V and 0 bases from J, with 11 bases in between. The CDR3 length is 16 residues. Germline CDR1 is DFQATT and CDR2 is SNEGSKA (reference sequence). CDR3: CSARPGGVSGANVLTF. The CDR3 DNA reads TGCAGTGCTAGACCCGGGGGTGTCTCTGGGGCCAACGTCCTGACTTTC.

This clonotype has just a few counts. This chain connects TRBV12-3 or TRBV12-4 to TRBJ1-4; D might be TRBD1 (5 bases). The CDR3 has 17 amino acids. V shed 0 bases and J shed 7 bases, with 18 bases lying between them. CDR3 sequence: CASSLAVGGGGVEKLFF. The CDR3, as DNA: TGTGCCAGCAGTTTAGCGGTGGGGGGAGGAGGAGTTGAAAAACTGTTTTTT.

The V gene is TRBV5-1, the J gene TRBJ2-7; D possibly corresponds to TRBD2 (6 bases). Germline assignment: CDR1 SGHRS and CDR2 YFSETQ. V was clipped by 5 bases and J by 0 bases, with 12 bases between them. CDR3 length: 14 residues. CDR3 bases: TGCGCCAGCAGGTCTCAGACTAGCTCCTACGAGCAGTACTTC. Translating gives CASRSQTSSYEQYF.

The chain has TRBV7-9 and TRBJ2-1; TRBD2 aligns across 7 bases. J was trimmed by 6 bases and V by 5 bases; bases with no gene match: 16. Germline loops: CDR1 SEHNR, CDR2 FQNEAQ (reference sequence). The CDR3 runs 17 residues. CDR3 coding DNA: TGTGCCAGCAGCGAACGGGGACTCGGGCGGGAGTTCAATGAGCAGTTCTTC. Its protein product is CASSERGLGREFNEQFF.

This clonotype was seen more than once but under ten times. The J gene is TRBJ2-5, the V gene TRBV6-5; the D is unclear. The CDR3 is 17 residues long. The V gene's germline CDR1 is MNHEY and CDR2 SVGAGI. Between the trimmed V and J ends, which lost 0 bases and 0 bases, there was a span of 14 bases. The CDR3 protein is CASSYSRRQVYQETQYF. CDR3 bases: TGTGCCAGCAGTTACTCGAGAAGGCAGGTCTACCAAGAGACCCAGTACTTC.

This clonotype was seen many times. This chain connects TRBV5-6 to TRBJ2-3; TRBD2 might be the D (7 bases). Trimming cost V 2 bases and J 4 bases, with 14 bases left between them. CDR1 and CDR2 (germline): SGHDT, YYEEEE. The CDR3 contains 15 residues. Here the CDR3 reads CASSLLWGGADTQYF. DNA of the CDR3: TGTGCCAGCAGCTTACTATGGGGGGGCGCAGATACGCAGTATTTT.